This entry concerns a single T cell receptor beta chain. Its antigen is still unknown. This sample was included in a study of shared clonotypes between healthy human individuals. Study conclusions and caveats: The expectation was that sequencing depth would affect clonotype sharing among donors.

This CDR3 is 19 amino acids long. Replicate PCRs for unsorted PBMC used roughly 320 ng DNA (roughly 29,000 T cell genomes). Assay used: immunoSEQ multiplex PCR; TCRdb lists only in-frame clones, some missing. Seen here are about 480,000 clones, over 75% observed once, and the top ten hold about an eighth. Some 90 million PBMCs served as the genomic DNA source for unsorted samples. Sequences were obtained from PBMCs. The gene calls are TRBV21-1 and TRBJ1-1; the table's D call, TRBD1, has no DNA check behind it. TRBV21-1 is reported as a pseudogene. The receptor was isolated from a woman aged 40 to 50 in good health. Some clones in this sample may be carry-over from other donors' samples. CDR3: CASSKTKKPPGQGDTEAFF. Written as DNA, the CDR3 is TGTGCCAGCAGCAAAACAAAAAAGCCGCCGGGCCAGGGTGACACTGAAGCTTTCTTT.